The 15 T cell receptor beta chains reported below all come from one sample, sequenced in a study of blood T cell repertoires in COVID-19. Data came from immunoSEQ multiplex PCR; TCRdb stores just in-frame clones and leaves some out. The table records about 320,000 clones, approximately 85% of them present only once. The specimen was peripheral blood. These receptors were obtained from a human donor in a cohort sampled during active COVID-19.

Comment on this clone: Other DNA sequences in the same sample also yield this CDR3. The chain is built from TRBV9 and TRBJ2-1; 9 bases line up with TRBD2. From germline, CDR1 is SGDLS and CDR2 YYNGEE. This CDR3 is built from 15 residues. The V and J ends lost 0 bases and 4 bases, in that order; junction bases with no gene match: 2. The CDR3 is CASSVGAGGYNEQFF. The CDR3 DNA follows: TGTGCCAGCAGCGTAGGAGCGGGAGGATACAATGAGCAGTTCTTC. Full variable domain (remainder filled in from reference TRBV9 and TRBJ2-1): DSGVTQTPKHLITATGQRVTLRCSPRSGDLSVYWYQQSLDQGLQFLIQYYNGEERAKGNILERFSAQQFPDLHSELNLSSLELGDSALYFCASSVGAGGYNEQFFGPGTRLTVL.

The CDR3 region has the DNA TGTGCCAGCAGCCAAGAAGGGGCAGGAGGGGGCTACACCTTC. This sequence encodes CASSQEGAGGGYTF. The chain couples TRBV4-2 to TRBJ1-2; tentative D call: TRBD1 (5 bases). The V gene's germline CDR1 is LGHNA and CDR2 YNFKEQ. V was shortened by 0 bases and J by 8 bases, with 13 bases between the two germline ends. The CDR3 contains 14 residues.

Only one count was recorded for this clone. The rearrangement links TRBV19 to TRBJ1-2; D may be TRBD1 (5 bases). With 3 bases removed from V and 7 bases from J, the gap between germline ends came to 9 bases. CDR1 and CDR2 from the germline V gene are LNHDA and SQIVND (reference sequence). The CDR3 runs 12 residues. The CDR3 DNA reads TGTGCCAGTAGTATGACAGTCGGTGGCTACACCTTC. Its protein product is CASSMTVGGYTF.

For the CDR3, the DNA is TGTGCCAGCAGCTTAGACAGGGGAGTTGGTCAGCCCCAGCATTTT. Its protein product is CASSLDRGVGQPQHF. The chain has TRBV7-8 and TRBJ1-5, with TRBD1 matching 7 bases. The germline gives CDR1 SGHVS, CDR2 FQNEAQ. V was clipped by 1 base and J by 6 bases; unmatched bases: 6. The CDR3 is 15 amino acids. The whole variable domain, filled in from reference TRBV7-8 and TRBJ1-5, reads GAGVSQSPRYKVAKRGQDVALRCDPISGHVSLFWYQQALGQGPEFLTYFQNEAQLDKSGLPSDRFFAERPEGSVSTLKIQRTQQEDSAVYLCASSLDRGVGQPQHFGDGTRLSIL.

The rearrangement joins TRBV12-3 or TRBV12-4 to TRBJ1-2, with D possibly matching TRBD1 (6 bases). This CDR3 contains 13 residues. The V gene lost 6 bases and the J gene lost 7 bases, with 15 bases spanning the gap. The CDR3 spells CASSPTGIGGYTF. In DNA form, the CDR3 reads TGTGCCAGCAGCCCTACAGGGATTGGTGGCTACACCTTC.

This clone was seen a handful of times. This sequence joins TRBV6-5 and TRBJ2-5, with 10 bases that match TRBD1. There are 16 residues in the CDR3. The germline CDR1 and CDR2 sequences are MNHEY and SVGAGI. Trimming cost V 0 bases and J 4 bases; bases outside gene matches: 5. The CDR3, as DNA: TGTGCCAGCAGTTACTCAGCGGGGACAGGGGCAGAGACCCAGTACTTC. It yields the protein CASSYSAGTGAETQYF.

V and J are TRBV4-2 and TRBJ1-5, with D hard to call. CDR3 length equals 15 residues. The V gene's germline CDR1 is LGHNA and CDR2 YNFKEQ. Trimming shortened V by 2 bases and J by 0 bases, and 8 bases separated the two germline ends. The CDR3 loop is CASSQRQDSNQPQHF. CDR3 DNA sequence: TGTGCCAGCAGCCAACGACAAGATAGCAATCAGCCCCAGCATTTT.

The rearrangement joins TRBV10-1 to TRBJ2-1; 15 bases line up with TRBD2. This CDR3 contains 17 residues. Germline V CDR1 and CDR2: WNHNN, SYGVQD (reference sequence). With 11 bases clipped from V and 4 bases from J, the junction kept 12 bases outside the gene matches. CDR3 amino acids: CASTGTSGGSQYNEQFF. CDR3 bases: TGCGCCTCAACCGGGACTAGCGGGGGGTCCCAGTACAATGAGCAGTTCTTC.

This chain connects TRBV18 to TRBJ2-1, with TRBD2 identical over 8 bases. CDR3 size: 17 residues. The V segment lost 2 bases and the J segment 5 bases; nucleotides outside the gene matches: 11. In germline, CDR1 is KGHSH, CDR2 LQKENI. For the CDR3, the DNA is TGTGCCAGCTCACCAAGCGTAGCGGGGTGGCGGGACAATGAGCAGTTCTTC. It translates to CASSPSVAGWRDNEQFF.

The rearrangement uses TRBV7-3 and TRBJ2-3; TRBD2 matches 9 bases. After removal of 5 bases from V and 6 bases from J, the junction contained 12 bases not matched to a gene. The CDR3 spans 16 residues. Germline CDR1 and CDR2: SGHTA and FQGTGA. The DNA for the CDR3 is TGTGCCAGCAGCCAAGGACTAGCGAGCCCCACGGATACGCAGTATTTT. It yields the protein CASSQGLASPTDTQYF.

The chain has TRBV27 and TRBJ1-5; 7 bases align to TRBD1. Germline assignment: CDR1 MNHEY and CDR2 SMNVEV (reference sequence). V lost 5 bases and J lost 9; bases outside the gene matches: 10. There are 14 residues in the CDR3. The CDR3 bases are TGTGCCAGCAGTCCACGACAGGGTGGTTGGCCCCAGCATTTT. Amino acids: CASSPRQGGWPQHF.

The V gene is TRBV28, the J gene TRBJ1-2; D is perhaps TRBD1 (5 bases). The V and J ends lost 2 bases and 7 bases respectively, with 8 bases between them. CDR3 length equals 12 residues. Germline CDR1 MDHEN, CDR2 SYDVKM. CDR3 nucleotide sequence: TGTGCCAGCAGTTTAAGGGGAGGTGGCTACACCTTC. This translates into CASSLRGGGYTF.

This chain joins TRBV9 and TRBJ2-1; D is perhaps TRBD1 (6 bases). The ends were cut back, 0 bases at V and 4 bases at J, with 11 bases in the middle. The CDR3 loop spans 15 amino acids. Looked up from germline, CDR1 is SGDLS and CDR2 is YYNGEE. The CDR3 nucleotides read TGTGCCAGCAGCGTAGAGGGGGACACGTACAATGAGCAGTTCTTC. Translated, it gives CASSVEGDTYNEQFF.

V and J are TRBV24-1 and TRBJ2-5, with 9 nucleotides matching TRBD1. The CDR3 covers 13 residues. CDR1 KGHDR and CDR2 SFDVKD come from the germline V gene. With V trimmed by 9 bases and J by 5 bases, 6 bases remained unmatched. CDR3 in amino acids: CATGDRVRETQYF. The CDR3 DNA follows: TGTGCCACCGGGGACAGGGTTCGGGAGACCCAGTACTTC.

A few counts support this clone. The V gene is TRBV18, the J gene TRBJ1-4, with 7 bases that match TRBD1. Unmatched junction bases numbered 5, after V lost 4 bases and J lost 0 bases. CDR1 KGHSH and CDR2 LQKENI come from the germline V gene. CDR3 length: 16 amino acids. The CDR3 here is CASSRDSLATNEKLFF. The CDR3 DNA sequence: TGTGCCAGCTCACGGGACAGTCTTGCAACTAATGAAAAACTGTTTTTT. The whole variable domain, remainder taken from reference TRBV18 and TRBJ1-4, is NAGVMQNPRHLVRRRGQEARLRCSPMKGHSHVYWYRQLPEEGLKFMVYLQKENIIDESGMPKERFSAEFPKEGPSILRIQQVVRGDSAAYFCASSRDSLATNEKLFFGSGTQLSVL.